This record covers a single TCR beta chain. Its antigen is still unknown. Nominally healthy donors were sampled, though unrecorded immune exposures were likely. The primer mix had 60 Vbeta and 13 Jbeta primers. This table comes from immunoSEQ multiplex PCR, and its TCRdb copy is limited to in-frame clones, with some not included. The sample lists roughly 200,000 clones, roughly 85% occurring once. The CDR3 runs to 14 residues. In germline, CDR1 is MNHEY, CDR2 SVGAGI. J lost 2 bases, V lost 6 bases, and 7 bases had no gene match. The data are from a study of cytomegalovirus exposure and HLA in healthy donors. Study results and caveats: An Asian-associated ancestry cluster reportedly showed fewer N-insertions than the roughly 700-donor mean in a later analysis.

V and J are TRBV6-5 and TRBJ2-7, with 7 positions matching TRBD1. The clonotype originates from a woman aged 50 to 60 in good health and CMV-seronegative. The source material was PBMCs. CDR3 DNA sequence: TGTGCCAGCAGCCCACAGGGGAAGCCCTACGAGCAGTACTTC. Encoded protein: CASSPQGKPYEQYF.